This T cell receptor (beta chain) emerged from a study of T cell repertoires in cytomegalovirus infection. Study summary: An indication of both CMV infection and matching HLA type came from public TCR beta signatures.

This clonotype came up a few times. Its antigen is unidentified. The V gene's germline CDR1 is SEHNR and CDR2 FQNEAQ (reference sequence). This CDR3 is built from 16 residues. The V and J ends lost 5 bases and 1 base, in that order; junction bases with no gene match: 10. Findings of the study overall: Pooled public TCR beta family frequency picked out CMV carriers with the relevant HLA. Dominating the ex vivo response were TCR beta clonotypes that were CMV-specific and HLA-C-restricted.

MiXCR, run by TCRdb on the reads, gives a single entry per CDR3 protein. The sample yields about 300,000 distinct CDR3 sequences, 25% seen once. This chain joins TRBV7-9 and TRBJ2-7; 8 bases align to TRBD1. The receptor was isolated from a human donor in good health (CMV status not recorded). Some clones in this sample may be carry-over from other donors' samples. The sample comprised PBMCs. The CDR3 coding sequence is TGTGCCAGCAGCCGAATCGACAGGGGTAGGTCCTACGAGCAGTACTTC. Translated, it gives CASSRIDRGRSYEQYF. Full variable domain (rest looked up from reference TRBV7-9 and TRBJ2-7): DTGVSQNPRHKITKRGQNVTFRCDPISEHNRLYWYRQTLGQGPEFLTYFQNEAQLEKSRLLSDRFSAERPKGSFSTLEIQRTEQGDSAMYLCASSRIDRGRSYEQYFGPGTRLTVT.